One and the same sample provided the 24 T cell receptor beta chains below, sequenced in a study of CD8+ T cells in alopecia areata. Treatment described: oral pan-JAK inhibitor, 5-10 mg twice daily. Extracted from the samples, RNA was reverse transcribed into cDNA to serve as the sequencing template. Here immunoSEQ multiplex PCR was the method, and the copy in TCRdb shows in-frame clones only, minus some. The sample lists some 80,000 clones; around two thirds were seen once. The source material was CD8+ T cells sorted from blood, sampled at week 24, from a patient treated with tofacitinib. The receptor source for this set is a human donor with alopecia areata.

This chain joins TRBV5-1 and TRBJ2-7; D remains ambiguous. Trimming took 0 bases from V and 1 from J, leaving 8 bases between them. The germline V gene has CDR1 SGHRS and CDR2 YFSETQ. The CDR3 loop spans 14 amino acids. DNA for the CDR3: TGCGCCAGCAGCTTGGTCAGACAATCCTACGAGCAGTACTTC. As protein: CASSLVRQSYEQYF.

This clone was seen more than once but under ten times. This rearrangement joins TRBV15 to TRBJ2-1; 9 bases line up with TRBD2. The CDR3 is 15 residues long. The V gene end was trimmed by 5 bases and the J gene end by 4 bases; junction bases not matched to a gene: 6. Germline V gives CDR1 LNHNV, CDR2 YYDKDF (reference sequence). The CDR3 is CATSPWREGYNEQFF. The CDR3 coding sequence is TGTGCCACCAGCCCCTGGCGGGAGGGTTACAATGAGCAGTTCTTC.

This chain joins TRBV4-1 and TRBJ1-6, with D unclear. The CDR3 runs 15 residues. Germline V gene sequence: CDR1 MGHRA, CDR2 YSYEKL. The ends were cut back, 0 bases at V and 6 bases at J, with 9 bases in the middle. DNA of the CDR3: TGCGCCAGCAGCCAAGAGTCAGACGGTAATTCACCCCTCCACTTT. This sequence encodes CASSQESDGNSPLHF.

The J gene is TRBJ1-2, the V gene TRBV7-9; D is unresolved. The CDR3 has 14 residues. Germline CDR1 reads SEHNR; CDR2 reads FQNEAQ (reference sequence). Trimming shortened V by 5 bases and J by 4 bases, and 14 bases separated the two germline ends. The CDR3 DNA reads TGTGCCAGCAGCCCACCCGCCGGGCGCTATGGCTACACCTTC. Encoded protein: CASSPPAGRYGYTF.

This chain joins TRBV7-9 and TRBJ2-5; D is tentatively TRBD1 or TRBD2 (5 bases each). Germline values: CDR1 SEHNR, CDR2 FQNEAQ (reference sequence). V was clipped by 6 bases and J by 1 base, with 9 bases between them. CDR3 length equals 13 residues. The CDR3 DNA sequence: TGTGCCAGCAGTGAGGGGTTCCAAGAGACCCAGTACTTC. Protein sequence: CASSEGFQETQYF.

A note on this clone: Compared with germline, one end of the junction differs, possibly owing to a read error. This rearrangement joins TRBV4-1 to TRBJ2-1; weak D call: TRBD2 (6 bases). CDR3 length: 14 amino acids. CDR1 and CDR2 (germline): MGHRA, YSYEKL. Here the CDR3 reads CASSKDPREDEQFF. CDR3 nucleotide sequence: TGCGCCAGCAGCAAAGATCCCAGGGAGGATGAGCAGTTCTTC.

This chain connects TRBV4-1 to TRBJ1-6; TRBD1 matches at 8 bases. This CDR3 has 14 amino acids. V shed 7 bases, J shed 8 bases, and the junction held 7 bases outside the gene matches. Germline lookup yields CDR1 MGHRA and CDR2 YSYEKL. This CDR3 is CASTFDRGDSPLHF. The CDR3 DNA sequence: TGCGCCAGCACCTTCGACAGGGGTGATTCACCCCTCCACTTT.

This clone appeared a single time. This sequence joins TRBV4-3 and TRBJ1-4; D remains ambiguous. Germline loops: CDR1 LGHNA, CDR2 YSLEER. The CDR3 consists of 19 residues. V was pared by 0 bases and J by 11 bases, with 28 bases between. The CDR3 region is CASSQDAILDILAQGKLFF. CDR3 DNA sequence: TGCGCCAGCAGCCAAGATGCCATTCTTGACATACTAGCGCAAGGGAAACTGTTTTTT.

This clone was counted only a few times. V is TRBV7-2 and J is TRBJ2-7, with 7 positions matching TRBD2. The germline gives CDR1 SGHTA, CDR2 FQGNSA. The junction had 7 bases not matched to a gene; V was cut back by 1 base and J by 1 base. The CDR3 is made up of 16 amino acids. Here the CDR3 DNA reads TGTGCCAGCAGCTTAGTTGGGGGAGGGCCGTCCTACGAGCAGTACTTC. Protein: CASSLVGGGPSYEQYF.

This clone was detected only once. The chain recombines TRBV4-3 with TRBJ2-3, with 10 bases that match TRBD2. The CDR3 is made up of 16 amino acids. CDR1 is LGHNA, CDR2 YSLEER, per germline. J was trimmed by 5 bases and V by 1 base; bases with no gene match: 6. The CDR3 spells CASSQGASGSQDTQYF. CDR3 DNA: TGCGCCAGCAGCCAAGGGGCTAGCGGGAGCCAAGATACGCAGTATTTT.

J is TRBJ2-2 and V is TRBV10-3; TRBD2 might be the D (6 bases). Trimming removed 8 bases from V and 4 bases from J, with 14 bases in between. The CDR3 runs 14 residues. From germline, CDR1 is ENHRY and CDR2 SYGVKD. The DNA for the CDR3 is TGTGCCATCGCCCACTGGCGGGGCACCGGGGAGCTGTTTTTT. Its translation: CAIAHWRGTGELFF.

This chain links TRBV15 with TRBJ1-5, with D perhaps matching TRBD1 (5 bases). CDR3 size: 17 residues. V was pared by 0 bases and J by 0 bases, with 12 bases between. Germline assignment: CDR1 LNHNV and CDR2 YYDKDF (reference sequence). The CDR3 protein is CATSRDQGRYSNQPQHF. The CDR3 DNA follows: TGTGCCACCAGCAGAGATCAGGGCAGATATAGCAATCAGCCCCAGCATTTT.

The chain recombines TRBV25-1 with TRBJ1-4; D remains unclear. The ends were cut back, 3 bases at V and 4 bases at J, with 9 bases in the middle. CDR3 length equals 14 residues. Germline CDR1 MGHDK, CDR2 SYGVNS. The CDR3 loop reads CASSDLADNEKLFF. In nucleotides, the CDR3 is TGTGCCAGCAGTGACTTAGCAGATAATGAAAAACTGTTTTTT. Complete variable domain (other parts from reference TRBV25-1 and TRBJ1-4): EADIYQTPRYLVIGTGKKITLECSQTMGHDKMYWYQQDPGMELHLIHYSYGVNSTEKGDLSSESTVSRIRTEHFPLTLESARPSHTSQYLCASSDLADNEKLFFGSGTQLSVL.

This clone was recorded once. CDR3 amino acids: CASSQPGTGANVLTF. Written as DNA, the CDR3 is TGTGCCAGCAGCCAACCGGGGACCGGGGCCAACGTCCTGACTTTC. The chain employs TRBV14 and TRBJ2-6; the D gene could be TRBD1 or TRBD2 (5 bases each). CDR3 length equals 15 residues. The germline V and J ends were trimmed by 2 bases and 4 bases, with 9 bases remaining between them. Germline V gene data show CDR1 as SGHDN and CDR2 as FVKESK.

This clone was observed a handful of times. The rearrangement uses TRBV28 and TRBJ2-1; 10 bases fit TRBD2. Trimming cost V 5 bases and J 5 bases; bases outside gene matches: 9. The CDR3 contains 16 residues. Germline V gene data show CDR1 as MDHEN and CDR2 as SYDVKM. CDR3 sequence reads: CASSVLTSGSNNEQFF. DNA for the CDR3: TGTGCCAGCAGTGTTCTGACTAGCGGGTCGAACAATGAGCAGTTCTTC.

This clone was detected only a few times. J is TRBJ2-5 and V is TRBV7-6; a possible D gene is TRBD1 (5 bases). Trimming removed 2 bases at V and 2 bases at J, with 12 bases between. The CDR3 has 15 amino acids. Germline V gene data show CDR1 as SGHVS and CDR2 as FNYEAQ. CDR3 sequence reads: CASSLSPTGQETQYF. The CDR3 DNA reads TGTGCCAGCAGCTTATCCCCAACAGGTCAAGAGACCCAGTACTTC.

This clone was recorded a few times. The V and J genes are TRBV5-5 and TRBJ1-1; D may be TRBD1 (5 bases). The V gene lost 5 bases and the J gene lost 7 bases, with 21 bases spanning the gap. Germline V lookup: CDR1 SGHKS, CDR2 YYEKEE (reference sequence). The CDR3 has 15 residues. Here the CDR3 reads CASSLPGSGFGEAFF. CDR3 nucleotides: TGTGCCAGCAGTTTGCCAGGGTCCGGATTCGGTGAAGCTTTCTTT.

V is TRBV27 and J is TRBJ1-1; 8 bases map to TRBD1. V was clipped by 5 bases and J by 8 bases; unmatched bases: 7. The CDR3 totals 13 residues. CDR1 and CDR2 (germline): MNHEY, SMNVEV (reference sequence). This chain's CDR3 is CASSGQGEREAFF. The CDR3 DNA is TGTGCCAGCAGTGGACAGGGTGAAAGGGAAGCTTTCTTT.

This clone occurred a few times. The chain has TRBV19 and TRBJ2-4, with D possibly TRBD2 on 6 matching bases. V was shortened by 4 bases and J by 6 bases, with 13 bases between the two germline ends. Germline V gene lookup returns CDR1 LNHDA and CDR2 SQIVND (reference sequence). The CDR3 runs 14 residues. The CDR3: CASSNLIGGNIQYF. The CDR3 bases are TGTGCCAGTAGTAACCTGATCGGGGGAAACATTCAGTACTTC.

The chain couples TRBV7-2 to TRBJ2-3, with unresolved D. CDR1 is SGHTA and CDR2 is FQGNSA in the germline V gene. This CDR3 contains 12 residues. V was shortened by 6 bases and J by 2 bases, with 6 bases between the two germline ends. The CDR3 spells CASSRDTDTQYF. Written as DNA, the CDR3 is TGTGCCAGCAGTCGAGACACAGATACGCAGTATTTT. The full variable domain, in which reference TRBV7-2 and TRBJ2-3 provide the parts outside the CDR3, is GAGVSQSPSNKVTEKGKDVELRCDPISGHTALYWYRQSLGQGLEFLIYFQGNSAPDKSGLPSDRFSAERTGGSVSTLTIQRTQQEDSAVYLCASSRDTDTQYFGPGTRLTVL.

The chain has TRBV27 and TRBJ2-3; 16 bases match TRBD2. Germline trimming cut 8 bases from V and 4 bases from J; bases unmatched to any gene: 9. The germline V gene encodes CDR1 MNHEY and CDR2 SMNVEV (reference sequence). The CDR3 totals 17 residues. The CDR3 nucleotides read TGTGCCAGCGCCAAAGGGACTAGCGGGAGGGGTGCAGATACGCAGTATTTT. Its translation is CASAKGTSGRGADTQYF.

This clone showed up just a few times. The chain carries TRBV9 and TRBJ2-7; D gene ambiguous. The CDR3 consists of 14 residues. Trimming left V 3 bases short and J 0 bases short, with 10 bases between. In germline, CDR1 is SGDLS, CDR2 YYNGEE. The DNA for the CDR3 is TGTGCCAGCAGCGCTCTCGCCATCTCCTACGAGCAGTACTTC. This sequence encodes CASSALAISYEQYF.

The V gene is TRBV29-1, the J gene TRBJ2-7; TRBD1 aligns across 8 bases. Germline V CDR1 and CDR2: SQVTM, ANQGSEA. V lost 4 bases, J lost 2 bases, and 4 bases stayed unmatched. The CDR3 contains 13 residues. The CDR3 coding sequence is TGCAGCGTTGGACAGGGGAATACCTACGAGCAGTACTTC. It encodes CSVGQGNTYEQYF.

In this sample, this clone turned up a few times. The chain combines TRBV18 with TRBJ2-3; maybe TRBD2 (5 bases). The V end lost 0 bases, the J end lost 4 bases, and 11 bases lay between the germline ends. The germline CDR1 and CDR2 sequences are KGHSH and LQKENI. The CDR3 has 15 residues. The CDR3 region has the DNA TGTGCCAGCTCACCACCCAGGACTGGCGCAGATACGCAGTATTTT. Amino acid sequence: CASSPPRTGADTQYF. The variable domain in full, with the rest retrieved from reference TRBV18 and TRBJ2-3, is NAGVMQNPRHLVRRRGQEARLRCSPMKGHSHVYWYRQLPEEGLKFMVYLQKENIIDESGMPKERFSAEFPKEGPSILRIQQVVRGDSAAYFCASSPPRTGADTQYFGPGTRLTVL.